The 5 T cell receptor beta chains in this list originate from one sample, sequenced in a study of blood T cell repertoires in COVID-19. Profiled with immunoSEQ multiplex PCR; TCRdb holds only in-frame clones, not every one. The repertoire has about 300,000 clones, 87% of them found once; the top ten carry approximately 5%. Sequences were obtained from PBMCs or T cells enriched from blood (not recorded which). The receptors stem from a woman under 40 who had recovered from COVID-19.

The chain links TRBV3-1 (or the pseudogene TRBV3-2) to TRBJ1-1; 9 bases map to TRBD1. Trimming at V came to 3 bases and at J to 4 bases, leaving 15 bases not matched to a gene. The length of the CDR3 is 18 residues. CDR1 is LGHDT and CDR2 is YNNKEL in the germline V gene (reference sequence). In DNA form, the CDR3 reads TGTGCCAGCAGCCAGGGACCGGGCCCCGACAGGGGGAGCACTGAAGCTTTCTTT. Amino acids: CASSQGPGPDRGSTEAFF.

The CDR3 region is CASRVTGAHYGYTF. The CDR3 bases are TGTGCCAGCAGGGTGACAGGCGCCCACTATGGCTACACCTTC. The genes are TRBV25-1 and TRBJ1-2, with D perhaps TRBD1 (6 bases). Trimming took off 6 bases at V and 3 bases at J, with 14 bases between the two ends. The CDR3 covers 14 residues. CDR1 is MGHDK, CDR2 SYGVNS, per germline.

This clone was found a few times. The rearrangement joins TRBV30 to TRBJ1-1; D is undetermined. The V end lost 8 bases, the J end lost 2 bases, and 12 bases lay between the germline ends. The germline gives CDR1 GTSNPN, CDR2 SVGIG (reference sequence). This CDR3 has 12 residues. CDR3 region: CAGRHYNTEAFF. As DNA, the CDR3 is TGTGCCGGCCGGCACTATAACACTGAAGCTTTCTTT.

Regarding this clone: Other DNA sequences from this sample encode an identical CDR3 as well. This chain links TRBV9 with TRBJ1-2, with D possibly TRBD1 on 6 matching bases. V lost 1 base and J 2 bases, leaving 6 bases between the germline ends. CDR1 is SGDLS, CDR2 YYNGEE, per germline. CDR3 length equals 13 residues. In DNA form, the CDR3 reads TGTGCCAGCAGCGTACAGGGGAACTATGGCTACACCTTC. The encoded protein is CASSVQGNYGYTF.

The chain recombines TRBV9 with TRBJ1-2; the match to TRBD1 covers 12 bases. Trimming cost V 2 bases and J 5 bases; bases outside gene matches: 7. Germline CDR1 and CDR2: SGDLS and YYNGEE. The CDR3 is 16 residues long. CDR3: CASSVGDRGLSYGYTF. The CDR3 nucleotides are TGTGCCAGCAGCGTTGGGGACAGGGGGCTTAGTTATGGCTACACCTTC.